The sequence of this TCR beta chain was determined in a study of T cells in tumors and immune-related adverse events. Libraries were prepared by immunoSEQ multiplex PCR; TCRdb keeps only in-frame clonotypes and omits some of them. The table records around 5,000 clones, about two thirds of them present only once. This CDR3 comprises 15 residues. Trimming removed 4 bases from V and 5 bases from J, with 19 bases in between. CDR1 is SGHRS, CDR2 YFSETQ, per germline. This chain connects TRBV5-1 to TRBJ2-7; D is perhaps TRBD1 (6 bases). The material was gut tissue, obtained from a patient treated with anti-PD-1 therapy. The receptor was isolated from a female donor with metastatic renal cell carcinoma. CDR3: CASSTEDRSVDEQYF. In DNA form, the CDR3 reads TGCGCCAGCAGCACCGAAGACAGGAGTGTCGACGAGCAGTACTTC. Supplemented by reference TRBV5-1 and TRBJ2-7, the full variable domain reads KAGVTQTPRYLIKTRGQQVTLSCSPISGHRSVSWYQQTPGQGLQFLFEYFSETQRNKGNFPGRFSGRQFSNSRSEMNVSTLELGDSALYLCASSTEDRSVDEQYFGPGTRLTVT.